Following are 7 T cell receptor beta chains from one sample sequenced in a study of shared clonotypes between healthy human individuals. The method was immunoSEQ multiplex PCR; TCRdb's version includes in-frame clones alone and lacks a portion of them. The sample has roughly 640,000 clones, less than 85% seen once; the top ten hold 1.5% to 2%. The sequencing sample was made of memory CD4+ T cells sorted from blood. Subset specified: CD45RA-negative fraction. The source is a young woman in good health.

The chain couples TRBV27 to TRBJ1-2; TRBD1 matches at 9 bases. V trimming: 2 bases; J trimming: 8 bases; junction bases outside the gene matches: 9. CDR1 and CDR2 (germline): MNHEY, SMNVEV (reference sequence). This CDR3 has 15 residues. The CDR3 DNA follows: TGTGCCAGCAGTTTACGGACCCCGACAGGGGGGGGCTACACCTTC. Protein: CASSLRTPTGGGYTF.

The gene calls are TRBV19 and TRBJ2-5; D is uncertain. The V end was cut by 5 bases, the J end by 3 bases, with 13 bases between. Germline V CDR1 and CDR2: LNHDA, SQIVND (reference sequence). The CDR3 has 14 amino acids. This chain's CDR3 is CASSEQTVEETQYF. CDR3 nucleotides: TGTGCCAGTAGTGAACAGACGGTAGAAGAGACCCAGTACTTC.

The chain's CDR3 is CASRRGGNEETQYF. CDR3 coding DNA: TGTGCCAGCAGAAGGGGGGGAAACGAGGAGACCCAGTACTTC. The V and J genes are TRBV27 and TRBJ2-5, with a weak D call TRBD2 (7 bases). Germline values: CDR1 MNHEY, CDR2 SMNVEV (reference sequence). V lost 6 bases, J lost 5 bases, and 16 bases lay in between. The CDR3 totals 14 residues.

The chain carries TRBV7-6 and TRBJ2-5, with D unclear. The CDR3 has 13 amino acids. The ends were cut back, 3 bases at V and 2 bases at J, with 7 bases in the middle. Germline CDR1 is SGHVS and CDR2 is FNYEAQ. The CDR3 region has the DNA TGTGCCAGCAGCTTGACGCTGCAAGAGACCCAGTACTTC. Translation gives CASSLTLQETQYF.

This chain uses TRBV29-1 with TRBJ2-7; unclear D gene. The germline V and J ends were trimmed by 7 bases and 4 bases, with 11 bases remaining between them. The CDR3 is 11 residues long. Germline assignment: CDR1 SQVTM and CDR2 ANQGSEA. Here the CDR3 DNA reads TGCAGCGGGATCGACGCTTACGAGCAGTACTTC. Protein product: CSGIDAYEQYF.

The J gene is TRBJ2-7, the V gene TRBV29-1; D not certain. The germline V and J ends were trimmed by 5 bases and 0 bases, with 11 bases remaining between them. Germline V gene sequence: CDR1 SQVTM, CDR2 ANQGSEA. This CDR3 has 13 residues. In nucleotides, the CDR3 is TGCAGCGTTATCGGACGAAGCTCCTACGAGCAGTACTTC. Translating gives CSVIGRSSYEQYF.

A remark on this clone: At one of its ends the junction is not consistent with the germline gene, which may arise from a read error. This rearrangement joins TRBV7-9 to TRBJ2-3, with a possible D match to TRBD2 (5 bases). The CDR3 contains 8 residues. CDR1 SEHNR and CDR2 FQNEAQ come from the germline V gene (reference sequence). CDR3 region: CASTKRDF. The CDR3, as DNA: TGTGCCAGCACCAAGAGGGATTTT.